At least ten counts were recorded for the clone carrying this T cell receptor (beta chain). Its antigen is not known. The entry originates in a study of response to subunit inactivated influenza vaccine. General study points: Authors suggested each seasonal influenza vaccination recruits few new T cells.

TCRdb reprocessed the RT-PCR reads via MiXCR and lists one record per CDR3 protein. The sample holds roughly 500,000 distinct CDR3 sequences, about 17% seen once. Between the trimmed V and J ends, which lost 5 bases and 3 bases, there was a span of 29 bases. The CDR3 consists of 19 residues. Germline lookup yields CDR1 MDHEN and CDR2 SYDVKM. The receptor's source is a man in his fifties or sixties who received an inactivated influenza vaccine. The sequenced sample was CD4+ T cells sorted from PBMCs, obtained less than 30 months after vaccination. The genes are TRBV28 and TRBJ2-7; tentatively, D is TRBD1 or TRBD2 (5 bases each). The CDR3 loop is CASSLLGRARGLGYYEQYF. The DNA of the CDR3 is TGTGCCAGCAGTCTCCTGGGAAGGGCCCGGGGCTTAGGGTACTACGAGCAGTACTTC.